This TCR beta chain was retrieved from a study of blood T cell repertoires in COVID-19. Study-level information: T cells, B-cell-depleted T cells, or PBMCs supplied cDNA or gDNA.

Patients at the Seattle site were enrolled during active infection and followed longitudinally. Method: immunoSEQ multiplex PCR; TCRdb's copy keeps in-frame clones and lacks some. Seen here are over 200,000 clones, 84% observed once, and the top ten hold 7.5% to 9%. This CDR3 has 12 amino acids. V lost 6 bases and J 0 bases, leaving 6 bases between the germline ends. Looked up from germline, CDR1 is SQVTM and CDR2 is ANQGSEA. The sample consisted of peripheral blood. The receptor was derived from a woman aged 80 or older with COVID-19, enrolled during active disease. This chain connects TRBV29-1 to TRBJ1-5; tentative D call: TRBD1 (6 bases). CDR3 in DNA: TGCAGCGTAGGGGGTAGCAATCAGCCCCAGCATTTT. It yields the protein CSVGGSNQPQHF.